These 28 T cell receptor beta chains share one sample of origin, sequenced in a study of CD8 T cells in ankylosing spondylitis. These TCRs' antigens remain unknown. General study results and limits: A TCR beta motif of under ten highly homologous variants appeared characteristic of ankylosing spondylitis blood.

Each CDR3 protein gets one entry after TCRdb re-called the 5' RACE reads with MiXCR. Of 700,000 to 1,000,000 distinct CDR3 sequences listed, 12% are singletons. Sequencing was performed on blood, either unsorted or a sorted T cell fraction (not recorded which). The receptors derive from a male donor with ankylosing spondylitis.

This clonotype was picked up a small number of times. The chain recombines TRBV7-9 with TRBJ1-2, with unresolved D. CDR1 and CDR2 (germline): SEHNR, FQNEAQ (reference sequence). CDR3 length: 13 amino acids. The ends were cut back, 2 bases at V and 3 bases at J, with 7 bases in the middle. For the CDR3, the DNA is TGTGCCAGCAGCTTACCAGTAGACTATGGCTACACCTTC. Its protein product is CASSLPVDYGYTF.

This clonotype came up a few times. The chain has TRBV6-5 and TRBJ1-3; the D is unclear. The ends were cut back, 0 bases at V and 0 bases at J, with 12 bases in the middle. The CDR3 is 17 amino acids. Per germline, CDR1 MNHEY and CDR2 SVGAGI. CDR3 sequence reads: CASSYSTGGTSGNTIYF. The CDR3, as DNA: TGTGCCAGCAGTTACTCGACCGGTGGAACCTCTGGAAACACCATATATTTT.

CDR3 bases: TGTGCCAGCAGCACCCCGCGGGGGGCCAGGACTGAAGCTTTCTTT. Its translation is CASSTPRGARTEAFF. The chain uses TRBV11-2 and TRBJ1-1; a possible D gene is TRBD1 (6 bases). This CDR3 contains 15 residues. CDR1 is SGHAT and CDR2 is FQNNGV in the germline V gene. The ends were cut back, 5 bases at V and 5 bases at J, with 18 bases in the middle.

J is TRBJ2-2 and V is TRBV7-2; D not certain. Trimming shortened V by 5 bases and J by 6 bases, and 10 bases separated the two germline ends. Germline V gene sequence: CDR1 SGHTA, CDR2 FQGNSA. The CDR3 has 13 residues. CDR3 in amino acids: CASSPSRAGELFF. CDR3 in DNA: TGTGCCAGCAGCCCCTCTAGGGCCGGGGAGCTGTTTTTT.

The chain is built from TRBV20-1 and TRBJ1-1; 7 bases align to TRBD1. The germline CDR1 and CDR2 sequences are DFQATT and SNEGSKA (reference sequence). V shed 0 bases, J shed 5 bases, and the junction held 6 bases outside the gene matches. The CDR3 sequence is 14 residues long. The CDR3 region is CSARDLDRDTEAFF. The CDR3 DNA reads TGCAGTGCTAGAGATCTTGACAGGGATACTGAAGCTTTCTTT.

The chain uses TRBV7-3 and TRBJ2-3, with TRBD2 matching over 16 bases. The germline CDR1 and CDR2 sequences are SGHTA and FQGTGA. V was pared by 3 bases and J by 6 bases, with 6 bases of the junction left unmatched. This CDR3 is built from 17 residues. The CDR3 sequence: CASSFVGTSGGVDTQYF. DNA for the CDR3: TGTGCCAGCAGCTTCGTAGGGACTAGCGGGGGGGTCGATACGCAGTATTTT. The variable domain in full, with the rest retrieved from reference TRBV7-3 and TRBJ2-3, is GAGVSQTPSNKVTEKGKYVELRCDPISGHTALYWYRQSLGQGPEFLIYFQGTGAADDSGLPNDRFFAVRPEGSVSTLKIQRTERGDSAVYLCASSFVGTSGGVDTQYFGPGTRLTVL.

The J gene is TRBJ2-1, the V gene TRBV7-9; a weak D match, TRBD2 (6 bases). This CDR3 region has 16 residues. In germline, CDR1 is SEHNR, CDR2 FQNEAQ (reference sequence). V gave up 5 bases and J gave up 0 bases, with 14 bases separating them. The DNA for the CDR3 is TGTGCCAGCAGCCGAGCCCTAGCGTACTCCTACAATGAGCAGTTCTTC. It yields the protein CASSRALAYSYNEQFF.

The chain couples TRBV20-1 to TRBJ2-7; TRBD2 agrees at 12 bases. The CDR3 runs to 15 residues. The V and J ends lost 3 bases and 3 bases, in that order; junction bases with no gene match: 6. Germline values: CDR1 DFQATT, CDR2 SNEGSKA (reference sequence). CDR3 in amino acids: CSARTRLAGVYEQYF. The CDR3 DNA reads as TGCAGTGCTAGGACCCGACTAGCGGGAGTCTACGAGCAGTACTTC.

V usage is TRBV7-2 and J usage is TRBJ2-5; no clear D. Germline CDR1 and CDR2: SGHTA and FQGNSA. This CDR3 spans 13 amino acids. V shed 3 bases and J shed 3 bases, with 8 bases lying between them. The CDR3 loop reads CASSLSQEETQYF. The CDR3, as DNA: TGTGCCAGCAGCTTGTCGCAGGAAGAGACCCAGTACTTC.

This clonotype was found many times. The chain employs TRBV7-2 and TRBJ2-7; D uncertain. The germline V gene encodes CDR1 SGHTA and CDR2 FQGNSA. This CDR3 comprises 15 residues. Trimming shortened V by 5 bases and J by 4 bases, and 18 bases separated the two germline ends. The CDR3 DNA reads as TGTGCCAGCAGCCAAGGTGGGCTTTCCACTTACGAGCAGTACTTC. Translating gives CASSQGGLSTYEQYF.

This clonotype was seen repeatedly, ten times or more. The rearrangement links TRBV29-1 to TRBJ2-1; possible D gene TRBD2, 6 bases. Trimming left V 4 bases short and J 1 base short, with 11 bases between. CDR1 SQVTM and CDR2 ANQGSEA come from the germline V gene. CDR3 size: 14 residues. The CDR3 sequence is CSVVLANSYNEQFF. The DNA for the CDR3 is TGCAGCGTTGTGCTAGCGAATTCCTACAATGAGCAGTTCTTC.

In its sample, this clonotype was seen a few times. The V gene is TRBV28, the J gene TRBJ2-1; D ambiguous. CDR1 MDHEN and CDR2 SYDVKM come from the germline V gene. The CDR3 length is 13 residues. Trimming stripped 8 bases from V and 3 bases from J, with 11 bases between. CDR3 bases: TGTGCCAGCGCTACTCCTCACTACAATGAGCAGTTCTTC. This codes for CASATPHYNEQFF.

V usage is TRBV6-6 and J usage is TRBJ2-1; D might be TRBD1 (5 bases). Per germline, CDR1 MNHNY and CDR2 SVGAGI (reference sequence). The CDR3 spans 11 residues. V lost 7 bases, J lost 9 bases, and 10 bases lay in between. CDR3 sequence reads: CASTLDSEQFF. The DNA for the CDR3 is TGTGCCAGCACCCTAGACAGTGAGCAGTTCTTC.

The rearrangement joins TRBV5-5 to TRBJ2-7; D ambiguous. The CDR3 has 11 residues. Trimming pared 7 bases from V and 8 bases from J, leaving 13 bases between. Germline assignment: CDR1 SGHKS and CDR2 YYEKEE (reference sequence). The chain's CDR3 is CASGPGLKQYF. The CDR3 DNA is TGTGCCAGCGGCCCTGGGCTTAAGCAGTACTTC.

This clonotype was counted only a few times. The rearrangement joins TRBV15 to TRBJ2-2, with D unclear. In germline, CDR1 is LNHNV, CDR2 YYDKDF (reference sequence). CDR3 length: 14 residues. The CDR3: CADGGPPWSGELFF. The CDR3 nucleotides read TGTGCGGACGGCGGTCCCCCGTGGTCCGGGGAGCTGTTTTTT.

This clonotype was observed many times. CDR3 sequence reads: CASCGNRGSLHF. The CDR3, as DNA: TGTGCCAGCTGTGGAAACAGGGGATCCCTCCACTTT. The V call is TRBV25-1, the J call TRBJ1-6; 7 positions match TRBD1. The CDR3 contains 12 residues. Germline values: CDR1 MGHDK, CDR2 SYGVNS. The V gene end was trimmed by 8 bases and the J gene end by 14 bases; junction bases not matched to a gene: 9.

This clonotype occurred many times. The genes are TRBV6-6 and TRBJ1-2; TRBD1 matches at 9 bases. CDR1 is MNHNY, CDR2 SVGAGI, per germline (reference sequence). The CDR3 totals 13 residues. V shed 5 bases and J 4 bases; nucleotides not matched to a gene: 2. The chain's CDR3 is CASSQTGGYGYTF. The CDR3 DNA is TGTGCCAGCAGTCAGACAGGGGGCTATGGCTACACCTTC.

This clonotype was seen a handful of times. The chain carries TRBV7-2 and TRBJ2-5, with TRBD2 matching 9 bases. Trimming at V came to 5 bases and at J to 4 bases, leaving 8 bases not matched to a gene. Germline loops: CDR1 SGHTA, CDR2 FQGNSA. The CDR3 extends over 15 amino acids. The CDR3: CASSASSGVGETQYF. CDR3 nucleotides: TGTGCCAGCAGCGCTTCTAGCGGGGTAGGAGAGACCCAGTACTTC. Combining the CDR3 with reference TRBV7-2 and TRBJ2-5 gives the whole variable domain GAGVSQSPSNKVTEKGKDVELRCDPISGHTALYWYRQSLGQGLEFLIYFQGNSAPDKSGLPSDRFSAERTGGSVSTLTIQRTQQEDSAVYLCASSASSGVGETQYFGPGTRLLVL.

This sequence joins TRBV10-2 and TRBJ2-1; no clear D gene. CDR1 is WSHSY and CDR2 is SAAADI in the germline V gene. The CDR3 runs to 19 residues. The V end was cut by 3 bases, the J end by 0 bases, with 21 bases between. The DNA for the CDR3 is TGCGCCAGCAGTGAAGGGTGGCCGTCATTCGTTAGCTCCTACAATGAGCAGTTCTTC. Amino acids: CASSEGWPSFVSSYNEQFF.

This clonotype has at least ten counts. This chain joins TRBV6-2 or TRBV6-3 and TRBJ2-7; D call uncertain. This CDR3 comprises 12 residues. The germline V gene encodes CDR1 MNHEY and CDR2 SVGEGT. Trimming removed 2 bases from V and 0 bases from J, with 2 bases in between. The CDR3 spells CASSYASYEQYF. In nucleotides, the CDR3 is TGTGCCAGCAGTTACGCCTCCTACGAGCAGTACTTC.

This clonotype has more than one count but fewer than ten. This chain connects TRBV30 to TRBJ1-1; D not resolved. V was clipped by 0 bases and J by 4 bases, with 6 bases between them. This CDR3 has 12 residues. The germline CDR1 and CDR2 sequences are GTSNPN and SVGIG (reference sequence). The CDR3 loop reads CAWSVHPTEAFF. The CDR3, as DNA: TGTGCCTGGAGTGTACATCCCACTGAAGCTTTCTTT. Variable domain in full (rest from reference TRBV30 and TRBJ1-1): SQTIHQWPATLVQPVGSPLSLECTVEGTSNPNLYWYRQAAGRGLQLLFYSVGIGQISSEVPQNLSASRPQDRQFILSSKKLLLSDSGFYLCAWSVHPTEAFFGQGTRLTVV.

The sample holds a few counts of this clonotype. The CDR3 DNA reads TGTGCCAGCAGCGCGCAACGGGGCGAACAAGAGACCCAGTACTTC. This encodes CASSAQRGEQETQYF. This chain uses TRBV7-2 with TRBJ2-5; D assignment may be TRBD1 or TRBD2 (5 bases each). The V and J ends lost 5 bases and 2 bases respectively, with 15 bases between them. The V gene's germline CDR1 is SGHTA and CDR2 FQGNSA. The CDR3 has 15 residues.

J is TRBJ2-7 and V is TRBV20-1; 7 nucleotides align to TRBD2. Germline V lookup: CDR1 DFQATT, CDR2 SNEGSKA (reference sequence). The CDR3 sequence is 13 residues long. The ends lost 4 bases at V and 4 bases at J; junction bases unmatched: 7. CDR3 bases: TGCAGTGCTACAGCTGGGGGGGTATACGAGCAGTACTTC. Protein sequence: CSATAGGVYEQYF.

This clonotype was counted ten times or more. The chain uses TRBV29-1 and TRBJ2-7, with TRBD1 identical over 8 bases. Looked up from germline, CDR1 is SQVTM and CDR2 is ANQGSEA. This CDR3 comprises 14 residues. With V trimmed by 6 bases and J by 2 bases, 9 bases remained unmatched. CDR3 nucleotide sequence: TGCAGCGTCTGGACAGGGTTCCCCCCCTACGAGCAGTACTTC. Translating it yields CSVWTGFPPYEQYF.

This clonotype was detected ten times or more. The J gene is TRBJ1-2, the V gene TRBV29-1; no definite D call. The V end lost 1 base, the J end lost 8 bases, and 20 bases lay between the germline ends. The CDR3 has 15 amino acids. Germline CDR1 and CDR2: SQVTM and ANQGSEA. As DNA, the CDR3 is TGCAGCGTTGAAGGTTCGGGTAGAGGAGTAAGAGGCTACACCTTC. Encoded protein: CSVEGSGRGVRGYTF.

There are a few counts of this clonotype. The chain links TRBV10-3 to TRBJ1-2; TRBD1 aligns across 7 bases. Trimming at V came to 6 bases and at J to 5 bases, leaving 12 bases not matched to a gene. The CDR3 totals 15 residues. The germline V gene encodes CDR1 ENHRY and CDR2 SYGVKD. The CDR3 sequence: CAISRGGTPLYGYTF. DNA of the CDR3: TGTGCCATCAGCCGAGGGGGCACACCCTTATATGGCTACACCTTC.

This clonotype was found many times. The J gene is TRBJ2-1, the V gene TRBV20-1; 10 nucleotides line up with TRBD1. Germline CDR1 is DFQATT and CDR2 is SNEGSKA (reference sequence). The CDR3 length is 12 residues. With V trimmed by 4 bases and J by 8 bases, 2 bases remained unmatched. CDR3 DNA: TGCAGTGCTATGACAGGGGGCGATGAGCAGTTCTTC. Encoded protein: CSAMTGGDEQFF.

The V call is TRBV6-1, the J call TRBJ2-7, with a weak D call TRBD2 (6 bases). The V and J ends lost 2 bases and 2 bases respectively, with 19 bases between them. Germline V gene lookup returns CDR1 MNHNS and CDR2 SASEGT. The CDR3 covers 17 residues. CDR3 bases: TGTGCCAGCAGTGAAAAGGCGGGGAACAGCCAGACCTACGAGCAGTACTTC. This translates into CASSEKAGNSQTYEQYF.